This T cell receptor beta chain originates from a study of human thymus T cells. The table came from immunoSEQ multiplex PCR; TCRdb's copy has only in-frame clones and leaves some out. The table includes approximately 46,000 clones, roughly 94% detected once. V lost 2 bases to trimming and J lost 1 base; unmatched junction nucleotides: 6. Germline V gene data show CDR1 as SGHKS and CDR2 as YYEKEE (reference sequence). The CDR3 consists of 16 residues. Corrective surgery for congenital heart defects was being performed on the healthy Finnish infants who were the donors. An approximately 0.45-1 mL peripheral blood aliquot was taken intraoperatively from four of eight donors. No fixed cell number was used; all available blood leukocytes supplied DNA.

The chain couples TRBV5-5 to TRBJ2-7; 10 nucleotides match TRBD2. The specimen was blood. The receptor was isolated from a girl under three years old with a congenital heart defect but otherwise immunologically healthy. The CDR3 DNA reads as TGTGCCAGCAGCTTCTCCGGGACTAGCGCTTCCTACGAGCAGTACTTC. This codes for CASSFSGTSASYEQYF.